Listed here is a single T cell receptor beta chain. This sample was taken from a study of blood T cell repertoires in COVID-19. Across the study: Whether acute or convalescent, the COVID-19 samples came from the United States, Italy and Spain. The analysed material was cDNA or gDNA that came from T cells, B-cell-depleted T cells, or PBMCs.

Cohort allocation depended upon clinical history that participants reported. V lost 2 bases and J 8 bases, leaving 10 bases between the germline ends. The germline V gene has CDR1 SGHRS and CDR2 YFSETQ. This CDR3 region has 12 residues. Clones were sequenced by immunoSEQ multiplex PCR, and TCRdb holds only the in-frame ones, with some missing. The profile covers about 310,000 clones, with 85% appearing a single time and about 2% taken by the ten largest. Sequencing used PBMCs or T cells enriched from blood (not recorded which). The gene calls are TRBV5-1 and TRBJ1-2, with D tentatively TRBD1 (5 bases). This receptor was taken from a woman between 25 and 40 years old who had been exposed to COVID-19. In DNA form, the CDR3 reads TGCGCCAGCAGCTTTGTTCCAGGGGGCTACACCTTC. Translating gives CASSFVPGGYTF.